Below are 11 T cell receptor beta chains sequenced from a single sample in a study of spatial heterogeneity in lung cancer. The time point was: sample taken at primary tumor resection. Whole RNA came from tumor, nontumor lung or frozen PBMC and was sequenced without being sorted. MiXCR, run by TCRdb on the 5' RACE reads, gives a single entry per CDR3 protein. Among approximately 81,000 distinct CDR3 sequences listed, roughly 12% were seen once. The specimen comprised PBMCs, sampled at surgery. These receptor sequences come from a male donor with early-stage non-small cell lung cancer.

In its sample, this clonotype was seen a few times. This chain uses TRBV29-1 with TRBJ2-1; D uncertain. Germline CDR1 reads SQVTM; CDR2 reads ANQGSEA. The CDR3 is 12 residues long. Trimming took 2 bases from V and 4 from J, leaving 6 bases between them. DNA for the CDR3: TGCAGCGTTGAACAGGTTTACAATGAGCAGTTCTTC. It translates to CSVEQVYNEQFF.

This sequence joins TRBV12-3 or TRBV12-4 and TRBJ2-2; the D is unclear. The CDR3 runs 12 residues. Trimming left V 7 bases short and J 4 bases short, with 7 bases between. CDR3 coding DNA: TGTGCCAGCACCTATTCCACCGGGGAGCTGTTTTTT. This gives the protein CASTYSTGELFF.

The chain combines TRBV7-9 with TRBJ1-2, with D possibly being TRBD1 (6 bases). Per germline, CDR1 SEHNR and CDR2 FQNEAQ (reference sequence). Trimming shortened V by 2 bases and J by 0 bases, and 7 bases separated the two germline ends. The CDR3 totals 14 residues. In DNA form, the CDR3 reads TGTGCCAGCAGCTTACAGGGGCCTAACTATGGCTACACCTTC. Translating it yields CASSLQGPNYGYTF.

The V gene is TRBV19, the J gene TRBJ2-7; 10 nucleotides match TRBD1. Germline V gives CDR1 LNHDA, CDR2 SQIVND (reference sequence). This CDR3 contains 16 residues. Germline trimming cut 5 bases from V and 7 bases from J; bases unmatched to any gene: 14. CDR3 amino acids: CASSLRQGALPREQYF. The CDR3 coding sequence is TGTGCCAGTAGTCTCAGACAGGGGGCTTTACCGAGGGAGCAGTACTTC.

In this sample, this clonotype turned up many times. The chain uses TRBV9 and TRBJ2-1; tentatively, D is TRBD2 (6 bases). Germline CDR1 SGDLS, CDR2 YYNGEE. This CDR3 region has 13 residues. V was clipped by 0 bases and J by 12 bases, with 13 bases between them. The CDR3: CASSVATSMVQFF. The CDR3 DNA sequence: TGTGCCAGCAGCGTAGCTACTAGCATGGTGCAGTTCTTC.

The CDR3 reads CASSETGVVDNSPLHF. The DNA for the CDR3 is TGTGCCAGCAGTGAAACAGGGGTGGTGGATAATTCACCCCTCCACTTT. J is TRBJ1-6 and V is TRBV6-1, with 7 bases that match TRBD1. This CDR3 spans 16 amino acids. Germline V CDR1 and CDR2: MNHNS, SASEGT. Trimming cost V 2 bases and J 5 bases; bases outside gene matches: 6.

The chain uses TRBV2 and TRBJ2-1, with D unclear. The V end lost 3 bases, the J end lost 4 bases, and 10 bases lay between the germline ends. CDR1 is SNHLY, CDR2 FYNNEI, per germline. The CDR3 covers 14 residues. The CDR3 DNA follows: TGTGCCAGCAGTGACCCAACTTATTACAATGAGCAGTTCTTC. Its protein product is CASSDPTYYNEQFF.

V usage is TRBV24-1 and J usage is TRBJ2-1, with D unclear. The CDR3 totals 13 residues. Between the trimmed V and J ends, which lost 1 base and 5 bases, there was a span of 5 bases. Looked up from germline, CDR1 is KGHDR and CDR2 is SFDVKD. The CDR3 nucleotides read TGTGCCACCAGTGATTTTGGAGACAATGAGCAGTTCTTC. It translates to CATSDFGDNEQFF.

This clonotype was counted a few times. V gene TRBV20-1 combines with J gene TRBJ2-5, with a possible D match to TRBD1 (5 bases). The CDR3 loop spans 13 amino acids. The germline V gene has CDR1 DFQATT and CDR2 SNEGSKA (reference sequence). The germline V and J ends were trimmed by 4 bases and 0 bases, with 9 bases remaining between them. The DNA for the CDR3 is TGCAGTGCTAACTTGGACAACCAAGAGACCCAGTACTTC. As protein: CSANLDNQETQYF.

The chain carries TRBV25-1 and TRBJ2-7; 7 nucleotides match TRBD2. V dropped 1 base and J dropped 5; count of bases not matched to a gene: 2. The germline gives CDR1 MGHDK, CDR2 SYGVNS. The CDR3 is made up of 13 amino acids. Here the CDR3 DNA reads TGTGCCAGCAGTGAATTGGGGGGGAACGAGCAGTACTTC. It is translated as CASSELGGNEQYF.

The rearrangement uses TRBV15 and TRBJ2-7; D gene ambiguous. V was cut by 0 bases and J by 3 bases, with 12 bases left in between. The CDR3 totals 15 residues. In germline, CDR1 is LNHNV, CDR2 YYDKDF (reference sequence). CDR3 nucleotide sequence: TGTGCCACCAGCAGAGACCGGCTGACCCTCTACGAGCAGTACTTC. Protein product: CATSRDRLTLYEQYF.